The 20 T cell receptor beta chains below all came from one sample that was sequenced in a study of shared clonotypes between healthy human individuals. The data were produced by immunoSEQ multiplex PCR, yet TCRdb's version contains in-frame clones alone and is incomplete. The top ten hold less than 0.06% of the sample, which has under 650,000 clones, less than 96% seen once. The sequenced sample consisted of naive CD4+ T cells sorted from blood. Subset given: CD45RA+ positively selected. The source is a woman under 40 in good health.

V usage is TRBV18 and J usage is TRBJ1-4, with a possible D match to TRBD1 (5 bases). V lost 2 bases, J lost 7 bases, and 8 bases lay in between. CDR3 length: 13 amino acids. CDR1 and CDR2 (germline): KGHSH, LQKENI. The CDR3: CASSPGTGEKLFF. In DNA form, the CDR3 reads TGTGCCAGCTCACCAGGGACTGGTGAAAAACTGTTTTTT.

This clone appeared a few times. This chain links TRBV28 with TRBJ1-5; D unresolved. The V gene lost 7 bases and the J gene lost 1 base, with 11 bases spanning the gap. The germline V gene has CDR1 MDHEN and CDR2 SYDVKM. The CDR3 is 14 amino acids. As DNA, the CDR3 is TGTGCCAGCAACCCCGAACCGAGCAATCAGCCCCAGCATTTT. Translation gives CASNPEPSNQPQHF.

This clone was seen only once. V is TRBV5-1 and J is TRBJ2-7, with 10 nucleotides matching TRBD2. From germline, CDR1 is SGHRS and CDR2 YFSETQ. The V and J ends lost 5 bases and 4 bases, in that order; junction bases with no gene match: 24. The CDR3 has 20 amino acids. The DNA for the CDR3 is TGCGCCAGCAGAAAAGAATCCCTAGCGGGAGCAAAAGCGATACCTTACGAGCAGTACTTC. Translated: CASRKESLAGAKAIPYEQYF.

The rearrangement links TRBV6-1 to TRBJ1-2, with D possibly matching TRBD1 (6 bases). Looked up from germline, CDR1 is MNHNS and CDR2 is SASEGT. CDR3 length: 13 residues. Trimming removed 5 bases from V and 7 bases from J, with 14 bases in between. The DNA for the CDR3 is TGTGCCAGCAGTTCATTGGGGGGGCTTGGCTACACCTTC. Translated, it gives CASSSLGGLGYTF.

A word on this clone: Other DNA sequences in this sample translate to the same CDR3. The chain combines TRBV18 with TRBJ2-7; D remains ambiguous. V lost 0 bases, J lost 2 bases, and 8 bases lay in between. The CDR3 sequence is 14 residues long. Germline CDR1 reads KGHSH; CDR2 reads LQKENI. The CDR3 loop is CASSPPARAYEQYF. The CDR3 DNA reads as TGTGCCAGCTCACCACCGGCCCGAGCCTACGAGCAGTACTTC.

This rearrangement joins TRBV7-2 to TRBJ1-5, with D hard to call. V lost 1 base to trimming and J lost 5 bases, with 6 bases between them. CDR3 length: 13 residues. CDR1 is SGHTA and CDR2 is FQGNSA in the germline V gene. Written as DNA, the CDR3 is TGTGCCAGCAGCTTAGGAAGGGATCAGCCCCAGCATTTT. Translation: CASSLGRDQPQHF.

The chain uses TRBV29-1 and TRBJ1-4, with D tentatively TRBD1 (5 bases). CDR3 length equals 12 residues. The germline V gene encodes CDR1 SQVTM and CDR2 ANQGSEA. Trimming took off 4 bases at V and 8 bases at J, with 11 bases between the two ends. CDR3 nucleotides: TGCAGCGTTGGGGACGGGCACGAAAAACTGTTTTTT. Protein product: CSVGDGHEKLFF. Variable domain in full (rest from reference TRBV29-1 and TRBJ1-4): SAVISQKPSRDICQRGTSLTIQCQVDSQVTMMFWYRQQPGQSLTLIATANQGSEATYESGFVIDKFPISRPNLTFSTLTVSNMSPEDSSIYLCSVGDGHEKLFFGSGTQLSVL.

This sequence joins TRBV5-1 and TRBJ2-2; no clear D. V lost 0 bases and J lost 4, with 7 bases in between. The germline CDR1 and CDR2 sequences are SGHRS and YFSETQ. The CDR3 is 14 amino acids. Here the CDR3 DNA reads TGCGCCAGCAGCTTGGGAGGTCTCACCGGGGAGCTGTTTTTT. Amino acid sequence: CASSLGGLTGELFF.

This sequence joins TRBV5-5 and TRBJ2-7, with D possibly matching TRBD1 (6 bases). Germline V lookup: CDR1 SGHKS, CDR2 YYEKEE (reference sequence). The CDR3 is 14 residues long. V was cut by 1 base and J by 1 base, with 9 bases left in between. The CDR3, as DNA: TGTGCCAGCAGCTTGAGGGACATTTCCTACGAGCAGTACTTC. Protein product: CASSLRDISYEQYF.

The chain combines TRBV28 with TRBJ1-4; tentative D call: TRBD1 (5 bases). V lost 4 bases and J 8 bases, leaving 14 bases between the germline ends. This CDR3 has 14 residues. CDR1 and CDR2 from the germline V gene are MDHEN and SYDVKM. DNA for the CDR3: TGTGCCAGCAGTTCAGAGGGCCGGGGGGAAAAACTGTTTTTT. Protein sequence: CASSSEGRGEKLFF.

As for this clone: Additional DNA sequences in this sample encode the identical CDR3. J is TRBJ2-7 and V is TRBV19, with 7 bases that match TRBD2. This CDR3 contains 14 residues. Unmatched junction bases numbered 3, after V lost 2 bases and J lost 2 bases. In germline, CDR1 is LNHDA, CDR2 SQIVND (reference sequence). CDR3 in DNA: TGTGCCAGTAGTATACAGGGAGGGACCTACGAGCAGTACTTC. This codes for CASSIQGGTYEQYF.

The genes are TRBV7-6 and TRBJ1-2, with D unclear. The CDR3 is made up of 15 amino acids. V lost 0 bases to trimming and J lost 8 bases, with 16 bases between them. From germline, CDR1 is SGHVS and CDR2 FNYEAQ. The CDR3 reads CASSLAVSGRGGYTF. Here the CDR3 DNA reads TGTGCCAGCAGCTTAGCGGTGTCGGGCCGAGGGGGCTACACCTTC.

The chain recombines TRBV1 with TRBJ2-5; the D call of TRBD2 is as the table states it, not checked on the DNA. TRBV1 is noted as a pseudogene. CDR3 length: 15 amino acids. The CDR3 here is CTSSQTRARGETQYF. The CDR3 region has the DNA TGCACCAGCAGCCAAACCCGGGCCCGAGGGGAGACCCAGTACTTC.

Remarks on this clone: Distinct nucleotide sequences in the sample also encode this CDR3. The chain employs TRBV11-2 and TRBJ2-7; no firm D call. Germline lookup yields CDR1 SGHAT and CDR2 FQNNGV. Trimming stripped 2 bases from V and 3 bases from J, with 5 bases between. This CDR3 comprises 12 residues. CDR3 sequence: CASSLSGYEQYF. CDR3 DNA: TGTGCCAGCAGCTTATCAGGCTACGAGCAGTACTTC.

V and J are TRBV7-8 and TRBJ2-1; TRBD2 agrees at 10 bases. The CDR3 contains 16 residues. Unmatched junction bases numbered 6, after V lost 4 bases and J lost 3 bases. Germline V gene data show CDR1 as SGHVS and CDR2 as FQNEAQ. CDR3: CASSSGRLAGYNEQFF. CDR3 coding DNA: TGTGCCAGCAGCTCCGGCCGACTAGCGGGCTACAATGAGCAGTTCTTC.

V is TRBV18 and J is TRBJ2-7, with TRBD1 matching 9 bases. Trimming at V came to 3 bases and at J to 6 bases, leaving 3 bases not matched to a gene. This CDR3 contains 13 residues. The germline V gene encodes CDR1 KGHSH and CDR2 LQKENI. Here the CDR3 reads CASSPGQGFEQYF. The CDR3 nucleotides are TGTGCCAGCTCACCGGGACAGGGTTTCGAGCAGTACTTC.

The V call is TRBV18, the J call TRBJ2-1; 11 bases are a match to TRBD2. The J segment lost 8 bases and the V segment lost 3 bases, leaving 3 bases of the junction unmatched. This CDR3 has 14 residues. From germline, CDR1 is KGHSH and CDR2 LQKENI. In DNA, the CDR3 is TGTGCCAGCTCACCGGGACTAGCGGACCATGAGCAGTTCTTC. This encodes CASSPGLADHEQFF.

The V call is TRBV28, the J call TRBJ2-5; TRBD1 agrees at 8 bases. The end of the DNA is better explained by TRBJ2-7, so the J call may be wrong. The germline V gene has CDR1 MDHEN and CDR2 SYDVKM. The CDR3 length is 15 residues. CDR3 DNA: TGTGCCAGCAGTACAGCCGGGACAGGAGTCTACGAGCAGTACTTC. This sequence encodes CASSTAGTGVYEQYF.

This chain joins TRBV4-2 and TRBJ1-5; 9 bases are shared with TRBD1. The CDR3 is made up of 18 amino acids. Losses at the gene ends were 0 bases for V and 0 bases for J; bases not matched to a gene: 6. Germline CDR1 and CDR2: LGHNA and YNFKEQ. CDR3 nucleotides: TGTGCCAGCAGCCAAGATTGGACAGGGGATCCTAGCAATCAGCCCCAGCATTTT. This translates into CASSQDWTGDPSNQPQHF.

V usage is TRBV2 and J usage is TRBJ1-5; D might be TRBD1 (5 bases). The CDR3 totals 17 residues. Germline V gene data show CDR1 as SNHLY and CDR2 as FYNNEI. Deletions cut 0 bases from V and 0 bases from J, with 12 bases between. This chain's CDR3 is CASSEAKTRGSNQPQHF. CDR3 DNA: TGTGCCAGCAGTGAAGCAAAAACAAGGGGTAGCAATCAGCCCCAGCATTTT.